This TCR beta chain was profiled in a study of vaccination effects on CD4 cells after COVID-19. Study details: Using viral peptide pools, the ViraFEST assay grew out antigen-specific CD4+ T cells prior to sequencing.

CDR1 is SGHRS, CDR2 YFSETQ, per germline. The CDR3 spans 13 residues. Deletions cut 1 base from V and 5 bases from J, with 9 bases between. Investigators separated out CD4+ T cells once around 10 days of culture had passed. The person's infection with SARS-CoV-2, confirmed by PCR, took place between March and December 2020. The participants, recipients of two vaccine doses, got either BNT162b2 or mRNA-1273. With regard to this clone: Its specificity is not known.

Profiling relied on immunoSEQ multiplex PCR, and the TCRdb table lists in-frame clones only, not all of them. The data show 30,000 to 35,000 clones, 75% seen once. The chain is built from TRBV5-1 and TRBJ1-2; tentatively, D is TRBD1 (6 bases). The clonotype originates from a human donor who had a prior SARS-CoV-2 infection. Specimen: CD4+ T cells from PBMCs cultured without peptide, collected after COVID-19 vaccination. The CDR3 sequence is CASSLITGYGYTF. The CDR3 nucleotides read TGCGCCAGCAGCTTGATCACAGGGTATGGCTACACCTTC. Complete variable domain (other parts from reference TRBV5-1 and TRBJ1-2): KAGVTQTPRYLIKTRGQQVTLSCSPISGHRSVSWYQQTPGQGLQFLFEYFSETQRNKGNFPGRFSGRQFSNSRSEMNVSTLELGDSALYLCASSLITGYGYTFGSGTRLTVV.